This T cell receptor (beta chain) was found in a study of blood T cell repertoires in COVID-19. The repertoire was sequenced with immunoSEQ multiplex PCR; TCRdb's copy has only in-frame clones and lacks some. The table records 250,000 to 350,000 clones, around 90% of them present only once. CDR3 length equals 16 residues. CDR1 is LGHDT, CDR2 YNNKEL, per germline (reference sequence). The V and J ends lost 4 bases and 6 bases, in that order; junction bases with no gene match: 8. The sequence came from a woman between 50 and 59 years old who had recovered from COVID-19. V and J are TRBV3-1 (or the pseudogene TRBV3-2) and TRBJ2-3; 12 nucleotides line up with TRBD2. The sequenced sample was peripheral blood. The CDR3 is CASSPWASGRADTQYF. DNA for the CDR3: TGTGCCAGCAGCCCTTGGGCTAGCGGGAGGGCGGATACGCAGTATTTT.